These 18 T cell receptor beta chains originate from one sample sequenced in a study of cytomegalovirus exposure and HLA in healthy donors. This PCR relied on a set of 60 Vbeta primers and 13 Jbeta primers. The repertoire was sequenced with immunoSEQ multiplex PCR; TCRdb's copy has only in-frame clones and lacks some. Its listing shows roughly 51,000 clones. Sequencing was carried out using PBMCs. The receptors originated from a woman aged 40 to 50 in good health and CMV-seronegative.

The chain joins TRBV6-5 to TRBJ2-5, with D tentatively TRBD1 (6 bases). Germline lookup yields CDR1 MNHEY and CDR2 SVGAGI. Deletions cut 4 bases from V and 13 bases from J, with 13 bases between. The CDR3 is made up of 11 amino acids. CDR3 coding DNA: TGTGCCAGCAGTTCCATGGGACATTGGTACTTC. Encoded protein: CASSSMGHWYF.

CDR3 nucleotides: TGTGCCAGCAGCGCCTCCTGGCGGGGGGCCGTCTACAATGAGCAGTTCTTC. Protein: CASSASWRGAVYNEQFF. The chain is built from TRBV7-9 and TRBJ2-1, with 8 bases lining up with TRBD2. The CDR3 sequence is 17 residues long. The trim removed 5 bases at V and 3 bases at J, leaving 12 bases unmatched. Germline assignment: CDR1 SEHNR and CDR2 FQNEAQ (reference sequence). Filled out from reference TRBV7-9 and TRBJ2-1, the complete variable domain reads DTGVSQNPRHKITKRGQNVTFRCDPISEHNRLYWYRQTLGQGPEFLTYFQNEAQLEKSRLLSDRFSAERPKGSFSTLEIQRTEQGDSAMYLCASSASWRGAVYNEQFFGPGTRLTVL.

The J gene is TRBJ1-4, the V gene TRBV19; D is uncertain. V lost 3 bases to trimming and J lost 10 bases, with 15 bases between them. This CDR3 region has 14 residues. Germline CDR1 and CDR2: LNHDA and SQIVND (reference sequence). CDR3 sequence reads: CASSISYETGKLFF. CDR3 DNA sequence: TGTGCCAGTAGTATTTCTTACGAGACGGGAAAACTGTTTTTT. Based on the CDR3 plus reference TRBV19 and TRBJ1-4, the full variable domain is DGGITQSPKYLFRKEGQNVTLSCEQNLNHDAMYWYRQDPGQGLRLIYYSQIVNDFQKGDIAEGYSVSREKKESFPLTVTSAQKNPTAFYLCASSISYETGKLFFGSGTQLSVL.

The J gene is TRBJ1-2, the V gene TRBV14, with D possibly matching TRBD1 (6 bases). The germline V and J ends were trimmed by 0 bases and 5 bases, with 13 bases remaining between them. The CDR3 length is 15 residues. Germline CDR1 and CDR2: SGHDN and FVKESK. The CDR3, as DNA: TGTGCCAGCAGCCAAGAAGGAAGGGGGAAGTATGGCTACACCTTC. This codes for CASSQEGRGKYGYTF.

The chain joins TRBV6-5 to TRBJ1-6, with 8 bases matching TRBD1. There are 15 residues in the CDR3. The trim removed 4 bases at V and 9 bases at J, leaving 8 bases unmatched. CDR1 is MNHEY, CDR2 SVGAGI, per germline. The CDR3 region has the DNA TGTGCCAGCAGTTTCAAACAGGGGGAAGGTTCACCCCTCCACTTT. This codes for CASSFKQGEGSPLHF.

The V call is TRBV7-9, the J call TRBJ2-2, with D possibly matching TRBD1 (6 bases). V dropped 4 bases and J dropped 4 bases, with 10 bases sitting between them. CDR3 length: 14 amino acids. CDR1 is SEHNR and CDR2 is FQNEAQ in the germline V gene (reference sequence). CDR3 sequence (DNA): TGTGCCAGCAGCTCTACAGGGTTCACCGGGGAGCTGTTTTTT. It codes for CASSSTGFTGELFF.

The CDR3 nucleotides are TGTGCCAGCAGCCCGGGACAGGGGGATAATTCACCCCTCCACTTT. Encoded protein: CASSPGQGDNSPLHF. V gene TRBV7-9 combines with J gene TRBJ1-6, with TRBD1 identical over 11 bases. The trim removed 5 bases at V and 5 bases at J, leaving 2 bases unmatched. CDR1 is SEHNR and CDR2 is FQNEAQ in the germline V gene (reference sequence). This CDR3 is built from 15 residues.

The gene calls are TRBV5-4 and TRBJ2-1; D is undetermined. Trimming removed 0 bases at V and 8 bases at J, with 18 bases between. Germline CDR1 and CDR2: SGHNT and YYREEE (reference sequence). This CDR3 is 16 amino acids long. The CDR3 DNA reads as TGTGCCAGCAGCTTGGGTCCCTTAACGGGTGAGGATGAGCAGTTCTTC. It codes for CASSLGPLTGEDEQFF.

The chain recombines TRBV2 with TRBJ2-1; 7 positions agree with TRBD1. V lost 2 bases to trimming and J lost 1 base; unmatched junction nucleotides: 5. Germline V gene lookup returns CDR1 SNHLY and CDR2 FYNNEI. This CDR3 is 16 amino acids long. As DNA, the CDR3 is TGTGCCAGCAGTGAACTAGGGGGCGTATCCTACAATGAGCAGTTCTTC. As protein: CASSELGGVSYNEQFF.

The gene calls are TRBV5-1 and TRBJ2-3; maybe TRBD2 (6 bases). Germline V lookup: CDR1 SGHRS, CDR2 YFSETQ. The V end lost 10 bases, the J end lost 0 bases, and 18 bases lay between the germline ends. The CDR3 loop spans 15 amino acids. Here the CDR3 reads CAPRVGGESTDTQYF. The CDR3 DNA sequence: TGCGCCCCCAGGGTGGGCGGGGAGAGCACAGATACGCAGTATTTT.

The V call is TRBV7-2, the J call TRBJ1-3, with D perhaps TRBD1 (6 bases). This CDR3 has 15 amino acids. The V end was cut by 5 bases, the J end by 1 base, with 12 bases between. Germline V gene sequence: CDR1 SGHTA, CDR2 FQGNSA. The CDR3: CASSQQGGSGNTIYF. The CDR3 nucleotides are TGTGCCAGCAGCCAGCAAGGGGGTTCTGGAAACACCATATATTTT.

J is TRBJ1-2 and V is TRBV7-2; possible D gene TRBD1, 5 bases. V was shortened by 1 base and J by 2 bases, with 20 bases between the two germline ends. The germline gives CDR1 SGHTA, CDR2 FQGNSA. The CDR3 is 18 amino acids. The CDR3 spells CASSLGVGQGGSNYGYTF. DNA of the CDR3: TGTGCCAGCAGCTTAGGGGTCGGGCAGGGAGGTTCGAACTATGGCTACACCTTC.

By frequency, this clone is medium-sized (0.01 to 0.1%). The chain is built from TRBV2 and TRBJ1-1; D might be TRBD1 (5 bases). Trimming took off 8 bases at V and 5 bases at J, with 6 bases between the two ends. The CDR3 consists of 10 residues. Germline CDR1 SNHLY, CDR2 FYNNEI. DNA of the CDR3: TGTGCCAGCGGGGGGACTGAAGCTTTCTTT. It encodes CASGGTEAFF.

This rearrangement joins TRBV11-2 to TRBJ2-7, with 9 bases lining up with TRBD1. The CDR3 spans 13 residues. V shed 9 bases and J 4 bases; nucleotides not matched to a gene: 7. Germline CDR1 and CDR2: SGHAT and FQNNGV. CDR3 nucleotide sequence: TGTGCCAGTTCCCGGGACAGGGCTTACGAGCAGTACTTC. Translated, it gives CASSRDRAYEQYF.

According to its frequency, this clone is medium-sized. This chain connects TRBV19 to TRBJ1-3, with TRBD1 matching 7 bases. CDR3 length: 14 residues. Germline V gives CDR1 LNHDA, CDR2 SQIVND (reference sequence). Losses at the gene ends were 6 bases for V and 4 bases for J; bases not matched to a gene: 6. CDR3 sequence reads: CASSPGQNGNTIYF. In nucleotides, the CDR3 is TGTGCCAGTAGCCCGGGACAGAACGGAAACACCATATATTTT.

By frequency, this clone registers medium-sized (0.01 to 0.1%). The V gene is TRBV19, the J gene TRBJ1-1, with D perhaps TRBD1 (5 bases). The CDR3 covers 13 residues. V was pared by 7 bases and J by 0 bases, with 9 bases between. Germline V gene lookup returns CDR1 LNHDA and CDR2 SQIVND (reference sequence). Written as DNA, the CDR3 is TGTGCCAGTAACCCAGGGCTGAACACTGAAGCTTTCTTT. Protein: CASNPGLNTEAFF. Together with reference TRBV19 and TRBJ1-1, the CDR3 gives the full variable domain: DGGITQSPKYLFRKEGQNVTLSCEQNLNHDAMYWYRQDPGQGLRLIYYSQIVNDFQKGDIAEGYSVSREKKESFPLTVTSAQKNPTAFYLCASNPGLNTEAFFGQGTRLTVV.

The chain recombines TRBV4-3 with TRBJ2-1; TRBD2 agrees at 10 bases. CDR1 LGHNA and CDR2 YSLEER come from the germline V gene. V dropped 1 base and J dropped 4; count of bases not matched to a gene: 13. The CDR3 spans 19 residues. The CDR3 spells CASSQVHTSASGRYNEQFF. CDR3 sequence (DNA): TGCGCCAGCAGCCAAGTCCACACCTCCGCTAGCGGGAGATACAATGAGCAGTTCTTC.

V usage is TRBV5-6 and J usage is TRBJ1-5; 9 bases agree with TRBD1. The CDR3 has 15 amino acids. Trimming took 4 bases from V and 4 from J; bases not matched to a gene: 6. Germline V gene lookup returns CDR1 SGHDT and CDR2 YYEEEE. CDR3 loop: CASSQQGAFNQPQHF. The CDR3 nucleotides are TGTGCCAGCAGCCAACAGGGGGCGTTTAATCAGCCCCAGCATTTT.